This is a list of T cell receptor beta chains from one sample in a study of T cell responses to AZD1222 COVID-19 vaccine. Generated by immunoSEQ multiplex PCR, the TCRdb table keeps only in-frame clones and is missing some. The table records 100,000 to 150,000 clones, about 89% of them present only once. The source was peripheral blood, collected on day 0 of AZD1222 vaccination. Every receptor here comes from an adult in good health. Each CDR3 is given with its conserved first and last residue. D genes are given only for firm matches. Part of the rows lack a size; the others show once, few, many or a class for expanded clones.

clone size	D gene	V gene	J gene	CDR3 DNA	CDR3 protein
NA	TRBD2	TRBV6-4	TRBJ2-3	TGTGCCAGCAGTGTCCTAGCGGGAGTTGGGGATACGCAGTATTTT	CASSVLAGVGDTQYF
NA	NA	TRBV3-1/TRBV3-2	TRBJ2-7	TGTGCCAGCAGCCTTTACATACCTTTCGGCCGCGCGGGCGAGCAGTACTTC	CASSLYIPFGRAGEQYF
NA	NA	TRBV15	TRBJ2-1	TGTGCCACCAGCAGAGAAGCGGCCTACAATGAGCAGTTCTTC	CATSREAAYNEQFF
NA	NA	TRBV5-6	TRBJ1-5	TGTGCCAGCAGCTTGTTGCAACAGCCCCAGCATTTT	CASSLLQQPQHF
NA	TRBD1	TRBV27	TRBJ2-5	TGTGCCAGCAGTTCTTGGGGACAGCTATACCAAGAGACCCAGTACTTC	CASSSWGQLYQETQYF
NA	NA	TRBV7-2	TRBJ2-3	TGTGCCAGCAGCTTAGTCCCCATAGATACGCAGTATTTT	CASSLVPIDTQYF
NA	NA	TRBV21-1	TRBJ2-7	TGTGCCAGCAGCCCGGGCCAAACCTACGAGCAGTACTTC	CASSPGQTYEQYF
NA	NA	TRBV6-1	TRBJ2-7	TGTGCCAGCAGTGAAGTAATTATGGACGGATCCTACGAGCAGTACTTC	CASSEVIMDGSYEQYF
NA	TRBD2	TRBV5-1	TRBJ2-7	TGCGCCAGCAACCCGGGAGGGGAATCCTACGAGCAGTACTTC	CASNPGGESYEQYF
NA	NA	TRBV15	TRBJ1-1	TGTGCCACCAGCAGGCCATATACACCCGGGATCCTAGGAGCTGAAGCTTTCTTT	CATSRPYTPGILGAEAFF
once	TRBD2	TRBV19	TRBJ2-3	TGTGCCAGTAGTACGGTTCTAGCGGGAGGGGGAGATACGCAGTATTTT	CASSTVLAGGGDTQYF
NA	NA	TRBV19	TRBJ2-3	TGTGCCAGTCGTTCCTGGAGGTTGAGCACAGATACGCAGTATTTT	CASRSWRLSTDTQYF
NA	NA	TRBV4-3	TRBJ2-7	TGCGCCAGCAGCCAAGCGCAAGGGAGCTACGAGCAGTACTTC	CASSQAQGSYEQYF
NA	NA	TRBV11-2	TRBJ1-1	TGTGCCAGCAGCTTAGATACAGGATCCATGAACACTGAAGCTTTCTTT	CASSLDTGSMNTEAFF
NA	TRBD1	TRBV7-9	TRBJ2-3	TGTGCCAGCAGCTCGGGACAGGTACCCGATACGCAGTATTTT	CASSSGQVPDTQYF
few	TRBD1	TRBV19	TRBJ2-7	TGTGCCAGTAGTGCTTCCGGGACAGGGGGTCGCGAGCAGTACTTC	CASSASGTGGREQYF
NA	TRBD1	TRBV6-5	TRBJ1-1	TGTGCCAGCAGTCCTCTGGACAGGGGGAACACTGAAGCTTTCTTT	CASSPLDRGNTEAFF
NA	TRBD1	TRBV7-2	TRBJ1-1	TGTGCCAGCAGCTTAGCGCAACCAGGGGGCTGGACTGAAGCTTTCTTT	CASSLAQPGGWTEAFF
NA	TRBD1	TRBV28	TRBJ1-5	TGTGCCAGCAGACTTTCCGGGACAGGGGATTCGCAGCCCCAGCATTTT	CASRLSGTGDSQPQHF
NA	NA	TRBV5-1	TRBJ2-3	TGCGCCAGCAGCTTGTCAACGGGAGTGGGAGATACGCAGTATTTT	CASSLSTGVGDTQYF
NA	NA	TRBV4-3	TRBJ2-6	TGCGCCAGCAGCCAAGATATCGTCTCTGGGGCCAACGTCCTGACTTTC	CASSQDIVSGANVLTF
NA	NA	TRBV9	TRBJ2-3	TGTGCCAGCAGCTTGAGGGGGATGAGGGCAGATACGCAGTATTTT	CASSLRGMRADTQYF